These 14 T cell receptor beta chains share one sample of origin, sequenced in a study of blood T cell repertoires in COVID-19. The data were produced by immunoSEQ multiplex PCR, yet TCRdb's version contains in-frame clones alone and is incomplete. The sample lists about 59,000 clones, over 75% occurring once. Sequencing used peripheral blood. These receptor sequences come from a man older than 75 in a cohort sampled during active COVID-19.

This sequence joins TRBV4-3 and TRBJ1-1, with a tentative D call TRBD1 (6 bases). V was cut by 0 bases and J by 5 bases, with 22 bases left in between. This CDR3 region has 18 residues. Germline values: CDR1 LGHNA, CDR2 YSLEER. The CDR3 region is CASSQDGPNTGIRTEAFF. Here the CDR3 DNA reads TGCGCCAGCAGCCAAGATGGGCCCAATACAGGGATCCGGACTGAAGCTTTCTTT.

The CDR3 loop reads CASSLAGQSSYNSPLHF. CDR3 DNA sequence: TGCGCCAGCAGCTTGGCGGGACAGAGCTCCTATAATTCACCCCTCCACTTT. V is TRBV5-1 and J is TRBJ1-6; 7 bases line up with TRBD1. The germline CDR1 and CDR2 sequences are SGHRS and YFSETQ. The V and J ends lost 0 bases and 0 bases, in that order; junction bases with no gene match: 3. The CDR3 covers 17 residues.

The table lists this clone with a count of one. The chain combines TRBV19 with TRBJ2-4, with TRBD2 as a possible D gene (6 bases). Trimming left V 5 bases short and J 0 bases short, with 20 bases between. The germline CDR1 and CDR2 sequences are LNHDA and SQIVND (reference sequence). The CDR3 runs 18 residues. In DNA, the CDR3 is TGTGCCAGTAGTCCCCGGGCGGGGCTGGATCTAGCCAAAAACATTCAGTACTTC. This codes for CASSPRAGLDLAKNIQYF.

CDR3 coding DNA: TGTGCCATCAGTGAGTCAGGGGTCAAAAACATTCAGTACTTC. This gives the protein CAISESGVKNIQYF. The chain employs TRBV10-3 and TRBJ2-4, with a weak D call TRBD1 (5 bases). Germline V gene lookup returns CDR1 ENHRY and CDR2 SYGVKD. V was pared by 0 bases and J by 3 bases, with 6 bases between. The CDR3 extends over 14 amino acids.

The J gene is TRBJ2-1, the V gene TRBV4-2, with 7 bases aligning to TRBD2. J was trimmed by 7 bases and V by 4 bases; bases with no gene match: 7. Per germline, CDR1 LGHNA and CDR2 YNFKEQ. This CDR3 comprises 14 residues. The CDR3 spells CASSRGDYRNEQFF. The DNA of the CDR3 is TGTGCCAGCAGCCGGGGGGACTACCGGAATGAGCAGTTCTTC.

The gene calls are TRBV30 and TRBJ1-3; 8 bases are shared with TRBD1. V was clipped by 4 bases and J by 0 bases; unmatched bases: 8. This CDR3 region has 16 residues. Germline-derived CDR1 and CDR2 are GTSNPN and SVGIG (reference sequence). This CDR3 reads CAWTPRGLNSGNTIYF. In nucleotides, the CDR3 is TGTGCCTGGACACCCAGGGGGCTGAACTCTGGAAACACCATATATTTT.

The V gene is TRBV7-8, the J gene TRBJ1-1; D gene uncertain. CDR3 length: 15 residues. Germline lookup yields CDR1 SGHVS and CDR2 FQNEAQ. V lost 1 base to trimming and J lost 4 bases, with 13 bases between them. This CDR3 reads CASSLERAGFTEAFF. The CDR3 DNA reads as TGTGCCAGCAGCTTAGAACGGGCGGGGTTCACTGAAGCTTTCTTT.

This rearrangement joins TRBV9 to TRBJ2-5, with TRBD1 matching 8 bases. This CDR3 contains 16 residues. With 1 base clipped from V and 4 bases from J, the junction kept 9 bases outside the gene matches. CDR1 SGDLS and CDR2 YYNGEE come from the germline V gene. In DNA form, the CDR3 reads TGTGCCAGCAGCGTACACCCCGGACAGGGTGGAGAGACCCAGTACTTC. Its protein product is CASSVHPGQGGETQYF.

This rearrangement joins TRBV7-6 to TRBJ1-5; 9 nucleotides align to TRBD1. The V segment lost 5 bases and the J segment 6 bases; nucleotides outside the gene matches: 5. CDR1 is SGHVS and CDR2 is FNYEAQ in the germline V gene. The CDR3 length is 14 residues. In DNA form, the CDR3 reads TGTGCCAGCAGCCAGATACAGGGGGCTCAGCCCCAGCATTTT. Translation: CASSQIQGAQPQHF.

CDR3 in amino acids: CASSKNSCDRGPQSGNTIYF. The CDR3 DNA reads TGTGCCAGCAGCAAAAATTCCTGCGACAGGGGTCCTCAGAGTGGAAACACCATATATTTT. The chain combines TRBV21-1 with TRBJ1-3; the table gives TRBD1 as D, unverified against the DNA. TRBV21-1 is a recognized pseudogene. This CDR3 is built from 20 residues.

The CDR3 DNA reads TGTGCCAGCAGTTTCCGTCGGGGGAGTGAGACCCAGTACTTC. This sequence encodes CASSFRRGSETQYF. The gene calls are TRBV27 and TRBJ2-5; a weak D match, TRBD2 (6 bases). Trimming took off 3 bases at V and 5 bases at J, with 13 bases between the two ends. Looked up from germline, CDR1 is MNHEY and CDR2 is SMNVEV (reference sequence). The CDR3 covers 14 residues.

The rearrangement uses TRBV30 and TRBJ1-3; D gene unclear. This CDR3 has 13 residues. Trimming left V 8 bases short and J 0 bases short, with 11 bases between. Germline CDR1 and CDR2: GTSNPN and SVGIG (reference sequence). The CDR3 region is CAAAARSGNTIYF. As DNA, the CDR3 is TGTGCCGCCGCGGCCCGCTCTGGAAACACCATATATTTT.

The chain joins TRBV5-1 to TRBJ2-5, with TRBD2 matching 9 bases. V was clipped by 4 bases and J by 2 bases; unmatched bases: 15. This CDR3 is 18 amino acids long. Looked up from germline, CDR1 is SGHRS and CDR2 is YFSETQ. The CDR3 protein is CASSLFSSGGRIQETQYF. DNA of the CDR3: TGCGCCAGCAGCCTATTCTCCAGCGGGGGGCGGATACAAGAGACCCAGTACTTC.

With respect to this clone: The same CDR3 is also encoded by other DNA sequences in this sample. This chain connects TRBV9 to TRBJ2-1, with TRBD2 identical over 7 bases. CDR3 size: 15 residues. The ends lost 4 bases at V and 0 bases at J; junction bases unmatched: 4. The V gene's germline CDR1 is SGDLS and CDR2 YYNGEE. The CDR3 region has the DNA TGTGCCAGCAGCTCTAGCGGAAGCTCCTACAATGAGCAGTTCTTC. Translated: CASSSSGSSYNEQFF. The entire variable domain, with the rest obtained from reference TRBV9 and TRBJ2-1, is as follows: DSGVTQTPKHLITATGQRVTLRCSPRSGDLSVYWYQQSLDQGLQFLIQYYNGEERAKGNILERFSAQQFPDLHSELNLSSLELGDSALYFCASSSSGSSYNEQFFGPGTRLTVL.